These 8 T cell receptor beta chains came from one sample sequenced in a study of early T cells in non-severe SARS-CoV-2 infection. From the 5' RACE reads, TCRdb called clonotypes with MiXCR, one entry per CDR3 protein. The sample lists 74,000 or so distinct CDR3 sequences; about 9.9% were seen once. The specimen sequenced was whole blood. These receptors came from an adult who was a healthcare worker with PCR-confirmed SARS-CoV-2 infection or an uninfected control (not recorded which).

The V gene is TRBV9, the J gene TRBJ2-1; no firm D call. This CDR3 has 13 amino acids. Germline CDR1 is SGDLS and CDR2 is YYNGEE. The V and J ends lost 4 bases and 8 bases respectively, with 13 bases between them. CDR3 in amino acids: CASSTLSRDEQFF. The CDR3 region has the DNA TGTGCCAGCAGCACCCTCTCCCGGGATGAGCAGTTCTTC.

This clonotype showed up many times. The J gene is TRBJ2-3, the V gene TRBV7-6, with 8 bases identical to TRBD2. Germline values: CDR1 SGHVS, CDR2 FNYEAQ. Trimming cost V 1 base and J 0 bases; bases outside gene matches: 6. CDR3 length equals 17 residues. As DNA, the CDR3 is TGTGCCAGCAGCTTAGTTTCTAGCGGGTCTAGCACAGATACGCAGTATTTT. This gives the protein CASSLVSSGSSTDTQYF.

This clonotype was counted many times. The DNA for the CDR3 is TGTGCCAGCAGCGAAGGACGGGGGTGGGAGCAGTTCTTC. Translated: CASSEGRGWEQFF. The rearrangement uses TRBV6-2 or TRBV6-3 and TRBJ2-1; TRBD2 is a possible D gene (6 bases). The CDR3 length is 13 residues. V was trimmed by 6 bases and J by 10 bases, leaving 16 bases between them. Germline V gives CDR1 MNHEY, CDR2 SVGEGT.

Many counts were recorded for this clonotype. The chain employs TRBV20-1 and TRBJ2-1; 12 nucleotides match TRBD2. CDR1 is DFQATT and CDR2 is SNEGSKA in the germline V gene (reference sequence). The CDR3 runs to 14 residues. After removal of 5 bases from V and 7 bases from J, the junction contained 6 bases not matched to a gene. CDR3 region: CSAPTSGSWNEQFF. In DNA form, the CDR3 reads TGCAGTGCTCCGACTAGCGGGAGTTGGAATGAGCAGTTCTTC.

The rearrangement links TRBV18 to TRBJ2-2; D is unresolved. Germline V CDR1 and CDR2: KGHSH, LQKENI. The V end was cut by 8 bases, the J end by 5 bases, with 21 bases between. The CDR3 sequence is 16 residues long. For the CDR3, the DNA is TGTGCCAGCCCGCGATCCCAGGACCTGAAGACCGGGGAGCTGTTTTTT. Translation: CASPRSQDLKTGELFF.

In this sample, this clonotype turned up many times. The chain has TRBV29-1 and TRBJ2-1, with TRBD2 identical over 10 bases. Germline loops: CDR1 SQVTM, CDR2 ANQGSEA. V shed 6 bases and J 0 bases; nucleotides not matched to a gene: 8. The CDR3 is 16 residues long. CDR3 loop: CSVRTSGRSSYNEQFF. As DNA, the CDR3 is TGCAGCGTCCGGACTAGCGGAAGGAGCTCCTACAATGAGCAGTTCTTC.

In this sample, this clonotype turned up a few times. The chain recombines TRBV11-2 with TRBJ2-7; 7 nucleotides align to TRBD1. Germline CDR1 and CDR2: SGHAT and FQNNGV. The V and J ends lost 4 bases and 3 bases, in that order; junction bases with no gene match: 3. The CDR3 has 13 amino acids. The CDR3 protein is CASSYTGDYEQYF. The CDR3 nucleotides read TGTGCCAGCAGCTATACAGGGGACTACGAGCAGTACTTC.

The sample holds many counts of this clonotype. J is TRBJ2-1 and V is TRBV20-1, with D unresolved. V lost 4 bases, J lost 10 bases, and 11 bases lay in between. This CDR3 comprises 11 residues. Germline values: CDR1 DFQATT, CDR2 SNEGSKA (reference sequence). The CDR3 here is CSAKTRREQFF. CDR3 DNA: TGCAGTGCTAAGACGCGCCGGGAGCAGTTCTTC.